Following are 8 T cell receptor beta chains from one sample sequenced in a study of CD8+ T cells in alopecia areata (dated by TCRdb to between 2017 and 2018). The method was the immunoSEQ multiplex PCR assay. RNA was extracted from all samples and reverse transcribed into cDNA, which served as template for TCR sequencing. TCRdb obtained this table from immuneACCESS and retained in-frame rearrangements with V and J assigned. These tables miss some clones; where compared with another copy, unresolved V genes account for less than half of the shortfall, and the remainder is unexplained. A total of about 120,000 clones appear in this sample, about 50% of them only once. The ten top clones hold 0.46% of the sample. The time point label here, explained by the study, means: around 4 weeks on oral tofacitinib. The treatment or condition label corresponds to: oral pan-JAK inhibitor, 5-10 mg twice daily. Sequenced here: CD4+ T cells sorted from blood, sampled at week 4, from a patient treated with tofacitinib. The source of these receptors is a human donor with alopecia areata.

This clone was seen a handful of times. The V gene is TRBV14, the J gene TRBJ2-1; perhaps D is TRBD1 or TRBD2 (5 bases each). This CDR3 contains 16 residues. Germline V gene data show CDR1 as SGHDN and CDR2 as FVKESK. V lost 0 bases and J lost 4, with 13 bases in between. This CDR3 reads CASSQDGTPKYNEQFF. The CDR3 nucleotides are TGTGCCAGCAGCCAAGATGGGACCCCAAAGTACAATGAGCAGTTCTTC.

The chain combines TRBV6-1 with TRBJ2-1, with D perhaps TRBD2 (6 bases). Trimming stripped 4 bases from V and 4 bases from J, with 20 bases between. This CDR3 has 17 amino acids. CDR1 MNHNS and CDR2 SASEGT come from the germline V gene. The CDR3 DNA follows: TGTGCCAGCAGTGCACGTTTGGGGGGATCTGGTTACAATGAGCAGTTCTTC. Translation gives CASSARLGGSGYNEQFF.

The J gene is TRBJ2-3, the V gene TRBV5-4; no reliable D call. This CDR3 has 12 amino acids. CDR1 and CDR2 from the germline V gene are SGHNT and YYREEE (reference sequence). V was trimmed by 4 bases and J by 2 bases, leaving 5 bases between them. CDR3 residues: CASSVDTDTQYF. DNA of the CDR3: TGTGCCAGCAGCGTGGACACAGATACGCAGTATTTT.

This clone has only a few counts. This chain uses TRBV7-9 with TRBJ2-3; D is unclear. Germline values: CDR1 SEHNR, CDR2 FQNEAQ (reference sequence). Trimming took 1 base from V and 2 from J, leaving 4 bases between them. The CDR3 totals 13 residues. CDR3 sequence: CASSLGATDTQYF. DNA for the CDR3: TGTGCCAGCAGCTTAGGGGCCACAGATACGCAGTATTTT.

V usage is TRBV29-1 and J usage is TRBJ1-1, with D uncertain. The CDR3 is 15 amino acids. Deletions cut 2 bases from V and 3 bases from J, with 16 bases between. The V gene's germline CDR1 is SQVTM and CDR2 ANQGSEA. Here the CDR3 reads CSVEWRGLPYTEAFF. The CDR3 nucleotides are TGCAGCGTTGAATGGCGTGGTCTTCCCTACACTGAAGCTTTCTTT.

This chain connects TRBV15 to TRBJ1-5, with D tentatively TRBD1 (5 bases). The CDR3 loop spans 18 amino acids. From germline, CDR1 is LNHNV and CDR2 YYDKDF (reference sequence). V was trimmed by 1 base and J by 2 bases, leaving 18 bases between them. The CDR3 loop reads CATSRGGAVPGRNQPQHF. CDR3 nucleotides: TGTGCCACCAGCAGAGGTGGGGCCGTCCCGGGGCGCAATCAGCCCCAGCATTTT.

The chain has TRBV30 and TRBJ2-1, with no clear D. Germline loops: CDR1 GTSNPN, CDR2 SVGIG (reference sequence). The CDR3 is 12 amino acids. V lost 0 bases to trimming and J lost 10 bases, with 10 bases between them. The CDR3 loop reads CAWSVQSLEQFF. DNA of the CDR3: TGTGCCTGGAGTGTACAGAGCCTCGAGCAGTTCTTC.

This clone occurred a few times. The chain joins TRBV29-1 to TRBJ1-2, with D possibly TRBD1 on 5 matching bases. CDR1 SQVTM and CDR2 ANQGSEA come from the germline V gene. V lost 7 bases and J 5 bases, leaving 17 bases between the germline ends. This CDR3 is 13 amino acids long. In DNA form, the CDR3 reads TGCAGCGCTTTGGGGACGCTCTTGTATGGCTACACCTTC. Its translation is CSALGTLLYGYTF.